This T cell receptor (beta chain) was identified in a study of CD8 T cells in Susac syndrome. In blood CD8+ and CD4+ T cells, TCR beta underwent sequencing. The multiple sclerosis control cohort comprised treatment-naive individuals presenting with stable or active relapsing-remitting disease. Negative isolation was applied to CD8+ and CD4+ T cells, and FACS enrichment was applied to TEMRA cells. Reverse transcription of roughly 0.5 to 1 ug RNA used random hexamers. Across 54 Vbeta and 13 Jbeta, TCR beta CDR3 was amplified with immunoSEQ multiplex PCR. MiXCR, applied by TCRdb to the immunoSEQ multiplex PCR reads, yields one record per CDR3 protein. This table has roughly 140,000 distinct CDR3 sequences, about 95% appearing once. The CDR3 is 15 amino acids. V gave up 4 bases and J gave up 7 bases, with 17 bases separating them. The germline CDR1 and CDR2 sequences are LNHDA and SQIVND (reference sequence).

The genes are TRBV19 and TRBJ2-4; D perhaps matches TRBD1 (6 bases). The sample comprised CD8+ T cells from PBMCs. This TCR derives from a human donor with multiple sclerosis. CDR3 sequence: CASSTPRTVSNIQYF. The CDR3 DNA follows: TGTGCCAGTAGTACCCCACGGACAGTTTCCAACATTCAGTACTTC.